The 10 T cell receptor beta chains below were found in one sample sequenced in a study of T cell repertoires in cytomegalovirus infection. Using its own MiXCR run on the reads, TCRdb lists one record per CDR3 protein. The sample includes approximately 170,000 distinct CDR3 sequences, over 13% of them seen just once. What was sequenced was PBMCs. These receptors originate from a human donor in good health (CMV status not recorded). Some clones in this sample may be carry-over from other donors' samples.

This clonotype was counted ten times or more. The chain recombines TRBV7-2 with TRBJ2-7, with 7 nucleotides matching TRBD1. The germline CDR1 and CDR2 sequences are SGHTA and FQGNSA. J was trimmed by 5 bases and V by 0 bases; bases with no gene match: 4. The CDR3 consists of 14 residues. CDR3 region: CASSLAGGGDEQYF. CDR3 in DNA: TGTGCCAGCAGCTTAGCAGGGGGCGGCGACGAGCAGTACTTC.

The sample holds many counts of this clonotype. The gene calls are TRBV7-9 and TRBJ1-1; D ambiguous. Germline CDR1 SEHNR, CDR2 FQNEAQ (reference sequence). Trimming stripped 5 bases from V and 1 base from J, with 14 bases between. This CDR3 region has 15 residues. The CDR3 sequence is CASSPYPASNTEAFF. The CDR3 bases are TGTGCCAGCAGCCCCTATCCAGCTTCGAACACTGAAGCTTTCTTT.

CDR3 bases: TGTGCCAGCAGCATGGATTGGGCCAATGAGCAGTTCTTC. Translated: CASSMDWANEQFF. This rearrangement joins TRBV7-3 to TRBJ2-1; D gene ambiguous. Looked up from germline, CDR1 is SGHTA and CDR2 is FQGTGA. The V end was cut by 5 bases, the J end by 6 bases, with 11 bases between. This CDR3 is 13 amino acids long.

This clonotype was counted many times. The chain has TRBV7-2 and TRBJ2-7; D gene unclear. Trimming removed 2 bases from V and 1 base from J, with 6 bases in between. The germline CDR1 and CDR2 sequences are SGHTA and FQGNSA. The CDR3 runs to 13 residues. CDR3 loop: CASSLLASYEQYF. CDR3 DNA sequence: TGTGCCAGCAGCTTACTGGCGTCCTACGAGCAGTACTTC.

In this sample, this clonotype turned up many times. This CDR3 is CASSIGTGGAHTGELFF. CDR3 DNA: TGTGCCAGCAGCATAGGAACAGGGGGCGCGCACACCGGGGAGCTGTTTTTT. The chain joins TRBV12-3 or TRBV12-4 to TRBJ2-2; 9 nucleotides match TRBD1. V shed 6 bases, J shed 3 bases, and the junction held 11 bases outside the gene matches. There are 17 residues in the CDR3.

This clonotype was seen repeatedly, ten times or more. The chain couples TRBV7-2 to TRBJ2-1, with 11 bases aligning to TRBD1. CDR3 length equals 17 residues. V lost 6 bases and J lost 0; bases outside the gene matches: 7. The germline gives CDR1 SGHTA, CDR2 FQGNSA. CDR3 bases: TGTGCCAGCAGTCCGCGGACAGGGGGCACCTCCTACAATGAGCAGTTCTTC. This encodes CASSPRTGGTSYNEQFF.

There are a few counts of this clonotype. The V gene is TRBV10-3, the J gene TRBJ2-1; TRBD2 matches 8 bases. The CDR3 sequence is 16 residues long. The germline gives CDR1 ENHRY, CDR2 SYGVKD. Trimming removed 5 bases from V and 0 bases from J; junction bases left unmatched: 6. The DNA for the CDR3 is TGTGCCATCAGTACTTTAGCGGGGAGCTCCTACAATGAGCAGTTCTTC. This codes for CAISTLAGSSYNEQFF.

The J gene is TRBJ2-7, the V gene TRBV7-6; 15 bases are shared with TRBD2. V shed 4 bases, J shed 3 bases, and the junction held 4 bases outside the gene matches. Germline assignment: CDR1 SGHVS and CDR2 FNYEAQ. This CDR3 is built from 16 residues. The CDR3 region is CASSSGLAGGRYEQYF. CDR3 nucleotides: TGTGCCAGCAGCTCAGGACTAGCGGGAGGGCGCTACGAGCAGTACTTC.

This clonotype turned up a few times. The chain combines TRBV11-2 with TRBJ2-1, with D possibly matching TRBD1 (7 bases). Germline V gene data show CDR1 as SGHAT and CDR2 as FQNNGV. The length of the CDR3 is 17 residues. Trimming pared 7 bases from V and 0 bases from J, leaving 19 bases between. CDR3 DNA: TGTGCCAGCAACCCTTACCCAGGGGGGAGCTCCTACAATGAGCAGTTCTTC. Amino acid sequence: CASNPYPGGSSYNEQFF.

V usage is TRBV20-1 and J usage is TRBJ2-1; 11 positions match TRBD2. Trimming at V came to 0 bases and at J to 2 bases, leaving 3 bases not matched to a gene. The CDR3 sequence is 16 residues long. Germline V gene sequence: CDR1 DFQATT, CDR2 SNEGSKA (reference sequence). As DNA, the CDR3 is TGCAGTGCTAGAGAACTAGCGGGGGTCACCTACAATGAGCAGTTCTTC. This gives the protein CSARELAGVTYNEQFF.